One and the same sample provided the 16 T cell receptor beta chains below, sequenced in a study of human T cells and chemical hapten exposure. TCRdb called the RACE reads again in MiXCR, with one record for every CDR3 protein. The table shows around 380,000 distinct CDR3 sequences, with roughly 5% occurring only once. As to time point: patch test 1, 2 weeks after DPC sensitization. Stated treatment: therapeutic diphenylcyclopropenone sensitization with weekly scalp DPC. The source material was whole blood, sampled in connection with sensitization to the hapten diphenylcyclopropenone (DPC). The receptors stem from a woman aged 45-59 years with alopecia areata. Some clones in this sample may be carry-over from other donors' samples.

This clonotype was observed at least ten times. The chain combines TRBV4-1 with TRBJ1-1; no clear D gene. The CDR3 extends over 15 amino acids. Germline lookup yields CDR1 MGHRA and CDR2 YSYEKL. The V end lost 0 bases, the J end lost 5 bases, and 13 bases lay between the germline ends. The CDR3 is CASSQDLMEGTEAFF. The CDR3 DNA sequence: TGCGCCAGCAGCCAAGATCTCATGGAAGGGACTGAAGCTTTCTTT.

This clonotype showed up many times. CDR3 sequence reads: CASSPRGTNTEAFF. CDR3 nucleotides: TGTGCCAGCAGCCCGAGGGGTACCAACACTGAAGCTTTCTTT. V usage is TRBV5-5 and J usage is TRBJ1-1, with D possibly TRBD1 on 5 matching bases. Per the germline V gene, CDR1 is SGHKS and CDR2 is YYEKEE (reference sequence). The CDR3 has 14 residues. With 4 bases removed from V and 2 bases from J, the gap between germline ends came to 12 bases.

This clonotype was picked up many times. The rearrangement uses TRBV12-3 or TRBV12-4 and TRBJ1-1; D remains unclear. V was cut by 3 bases and J by 3 bases, with 8 bases left in between. There are 13 residues in the CDR3. CDR3 coding DNA: TGTGCCAGCAGTTTTGACACCCACACTGAAGCTTTCTTT. It codes for CASSFDTHTEAFF.

This chain connects TRBV30 to TRBJ1-1; possible D gene TRBD1, 5 bases. Trimming left V 2 bases short and J 1 base short, with 11 bases between. CDR1 is GTSNPN and CDR2 is SVGIG in the germline V gene (reference sequence). The CDR3 totals 14 residues. DNA of the CDR3: TGTGCCTGGAGTTACGAGACAGCGAACACTGAAGCTTTCTTT. Amino acids: CAWSYETANTEAFF.

V is TRBV6-1 and J is TRBJ1-3; tentatively, D is TRBD1 (6 bases). V was clipped by 3 bases and J by 0 bases, with 18 bases between them. The CDR3 spans 18 residues. Germline lookup yields CDR1 MNHNS and CDR2 SASEGT. This CDR3 reads CASSEFRGIPLSGNTIYF. CDR3 bases: TGTGCCAGCAGTGAGTTCAGGGGAATTCCCCTCTCTGGAAACACCATATATTTT.

This clonotype was recorded many times. The chain carries TRBV6-2 or TRBV6-3 and TRBJ2-1; 10 bases align to TRBD2. CDR1 MNHEY and CDR2 SVGEGT come from the germline V gene. There are 17 residues in the CDR3. With V trimmed by 2 bases and J by 9 bases, 13 bases remained unmatched. CDR3 DNA: TGTGCCAGCAGTTACGATGGGTTTAGCGGGAGGTCCGTTGAGCAGTTCTTC. Residues: CASSYDGFSGRSVEQFF.

This clonotype showed up many times. The chain employs TRBV7-9 and TRBJ1-6, with 10 bases fitting TRBD1. This CDR3 has 12 residues. Germline CDR1 is SEHNR and CDR2 is FQNEAQ (reference sequence). After removal of 5 bases from V and 14 bases from J, the junction contained 3 bases not matched to a gene. DNA for the CDR3: TGTGCCAGCAGCGGGACAGGGGCGACCCTCCACTTT. It translates to CASSGTGATLHF.

This clonotype was picked up one time. The genes are TRBV29-1 and TRBJ2-7, with 10 bases lining up with TRBD1. Germline loops: CDR1 SQVTM, CDR2 ANQGSEA. V lost 7 bases, J lost 5 bases, and 11 bases stayed unmatched. The CDR3 is 14 amino acids. In DNA, the CDR3 is TGCAGCGCCGACAGACAGGGGGCTATCAACGAGCAGTACTTC. As protein: CSADRQGAINEQYF.

This clonotype was recorded a few times. The chain links TRBV20-1 to TRBJ2-2; 10 bases agree with TRBD1. The V and J ends lost 0 bases and 4 bases, in that order; junction bases with no gene match: 8. The CDR3 has 17 amino acids. The germline CDR1 and CDR2 sequences are DFQATT and SNEGSKA (reference sequence). CDR3 sequence reads: CSARDRRGTGATGELFF. The CDR3 nucleotides are TGCAGTGCTAGAGATAGGCGGGGGACAGGGGCCACCGGGGAGCTGTTTTTT.

At least ten counts were recorded for this clonotype. The chain recombines TRBV30 with TRBJ2-5; D possibly uses TRBD1 or TRBD2 (5 bases each). This CDR3 contains 12 residues. Germline loops: CDR1 GTSNPN, CDR2 SVGIG (reference sequence). Trimming took off 4 bases at V and 5 bases at J, with 11 bases between the two ends. CDR3 region: CAWNEGSETQYF. The CDR3 DNA is TGTGCCTGGAATGAGGGGAGCGAGACCCAGTACTTC. Using reference TRBV30 and TRBJ2-5 for the parts outside the CDR3, the full variable domain is SQTIHQWPATLVQPVGSPLSLECTVEGTSNPNLYWYRQAAGRGLQLLFYSVGIGQISSEVPQNLSASRPQDRQFILSSKKLLLSDSGFYLCAWNEGSETQYFGPGTRLLVL.

This clonotype was counted many times. As DNA, the CDR3 is TGTGCCAGCATGCGGACAGGGGCTTACAATGAGCAGTTCTTC. Translated: CASMRTGAYNEQFF. V gene TRBV6-5 combines with J gene TRBJ2-1, with TRBD1 matching 9 bases. Germline V gives CDR1 MNHEY, CDR2 SVGAGI. This CDR3 has 14 residues. Unmatched junction bases numbered 5, after V lost 7 bases and J lost 4 bases.

This chain connects TRBV29-1 to TRBJ2-1, with 10 bases aligning to TRBD1. Germline trimming cut 3 bases from V and 8 bases from J; bases unmatched to any gene: 4. CDR1 and CDR2 from the germline V gene are SQVTM and ANQGSEA. The CDR3 is made up of 13 amino acids. CDR3 amino acids: CSVEDRGTHEQFF. The CDR3 nucleotides are TGCAGCGTTGAGGACAGGGGGACCCATGAGCAGTTCTTC.

This clonotype was observed a handful of times. V gene TRBV7-2 combines with J gene TRBJ2-3; TRBD2 matches at 7 bases. Germline CDR1 reads SGHTA; CDR2 reads FQGNSA. With 0 bases clipped from V and 0 bases from J, the junction kept 12 bases outside the gene matches. The CDR3 consists of 19 residues. The CDR3, as DNA: TGTGCCAGCAGCTTAGCGCGGGGGTTGAGCGGGGTGAGCACAGATACGCAGTATTTT. Encoded protein: CASSLARGLSGVSTDTQYF.

This clonotype was picked up many times. The rearrangement joins TRBV20-1 to TRBJ2-5; D gene ambiguous. With 0 bases removed from V and 4 bases from J, the gap between germline ends came to 6 bases. CDR1 DFQATT and CDR2 SNEGSKA come from the germline V gene (reference sequence). CDR3 length: 12 amino acids. The CDR3 nucleotides read TGCAGTGCTAGAGATAGAGGAGAGACCCAGTACTTC. This gives the protein CSARDRGETQYF.

The chain links TRBV6-1 to TRBJ2-7, with TRBD1 as a possible D gene (6 bases). This CDR3 spans 12 amino acids. The V gene lost 7 bases and the J gene lost 4 bases, with 11 bases spanning the gap. The germline V gene encodes CDR1 MNHNS and CDR2 SASEGT. CDR3 in amino acids: CASTGGRYEQYF. CDR3 sequence (DNA): TGTGCCAGCACTGGGGGCCGGTACGAGCAGTACTTC.

This chain connects TRBV24-1 to TRBJ2-5; 7 bases are a match to TRBD2. Germline V gives CDR1 KGHDR, CDR2 SFDVKD. The CDR3 loop spans 17 amino acids. V shed 3 bases, J shed 1 base, and the junction held 10 bases outside the gene matches. CDR3 bases: TGTGCCACCAGTGATGTCGGGAGCGGGGCCCGCCAAGAGACCCAGTACTTC. Its protein is CATSDVGSGARQETQYF.